Sequencing of this T cell receptor (beta chain) was carried out in a study of blood T cell repertoires in COVID-19. About the research overall: Samples taken during acute and convalescent COVID-19 were collected in the United States, Italy and Spain.

In the original workflow: The authors estimated nucleated cell counts from reference gene primer amplification. Clones were sequenced by immunoSEQ multiplex PCR, and TCRdb holds only the in-frame ones, with some missing. V and J calls and clone size follow that table, whereas D and trimming were derived from the DNA. The sample shows 210,000 or so clones, around four fifths of them seen only once. This receptor was taken from an elderly woman with active or convalescent COVID-19. Sequencing used peripheral blood.

This chain's CDR3 is CASSPDSADTQYF. DNA for the CDR3: TGTGCCAGCTCACCGGATAGCGCGGATACGCAGTATTTT. The chain is built from TRBV18 and TRBJ2-3, with D perhaps TRBD2 (5 bases). The length of the CDR3 is 13 residues. The germline V and J ends were trimmed by 3 bases and 6 bases, with 10 bases remaining between them. Germline CDR1 and CDR2: KGHSH and LQKENI.